Listed below are T cell receptor beta chains from one sample, sequenced in a study of identical twins. MiXCR, run by TCRdb on the 5' RACE reads, gives a single entry per CDR3 protein. The sample records approximately 490,000 distinct CDR3 sequences, about 22% being singletons. This sample also belongs to another study, concerning yellow fever vaccine responses in identical twins.

The sequencing sample was made of CD4+ T cells sorted from blood. These receptors originate from a woman under 30 in good health. Each CDR3 is given with its conserved first and last residue. D genes are given only for firm matches. Clone size is not always given. Where it is, it says once, few, many or a class for expanded clones.

V gene	D gene	clone size	J gene	CDR3 DNA	CDR3 protein
TRBV10-3	NA	NA	TRBJ2-6	TGTGCCATCAATCTCTCGAGCTCTGGGGCCAACGTCCTGACTTTC	CAINLSSSGANVLTF
TRBV12-3/TRBV12-4	NA	NA	TRBJ2-5	TGTGCCAGCAGTTTAAATGGAGAAGAGACCCAGTACTTC	CASSLNGEETQYF
TRBV6-5	NA	few	TRBJ2-2	TGTGCCAGCAGTTACGATGGGAGGAACACCGGGGAGCTGTTTTTT	CASSYDGRNTGELFF
TRBV29-1	NA	NA	TRBJ2-5	TGCAGCGTAAATACAGGGATGGAGACCCAGTACTTC	CSVNTGMETQYF
TRBV29-1	NA	few	TRBJ2-1	TGCAGCGTAGAGCCCTTCCATGAGCAGTTCTTC	CSVEPFHEQFF
TRBV10-3	TRBD2	few	TRBJ2-3	TGTGCCATCAGTGATCCGGGACTAGGGAGCACAGATACGCAGTATTTT	CAISDPGLGSTDTQYF
TRBV2	NA	few	TRBJ2-2	TGTGCCAGCAGCCTTGACGTGGACACCGGGGAGCTGTTTTTT	CASSLDVDTGELFF
TRBV25-1	TRBD1	NA	TRBJ2-6	TGTGCCAGCAGTCCGGTCGGACAGGGGGCGCGTGGGGCCAACGTCCTGACTTTC	CASSPVGQGARGANVLTF
TRBV6-2/TRBV6-3	TRBD2	NA	TRBJ2-5	TGTGCCAGCAGCTTCCTATTAAGCGGGAGTAAAGAGACCCAGTACTTC	CASSFLLSGSKETQYF
TRBV7-8	NA	few	TRBJ1-4	TGTGCCAGCAGCCTTAGGAGGGCAACTAATGAAAAACTGTTTTTT	CASSLRRATNEKLFF
TRBV20-1	TRBD2	NA	TRBJ2-1	TGCAGTGCTAGAAAGCCCACGGGTAGCGGGAGTTCCCATGAGCAGTTCTTC	CSARKPTGSGSSHEQFF
TRBV20-1	TRBD2	NA	TRBJ2-3	TGCAGTGCTTCAGCGGGGGGGCACTCAGATACGCAGTATTTT	CSASAGGHSDTQYF
TRBV2	TRBD2	many	TRBJ2-3	TGTGCCAGCAGTGGAGATTCCCTAGCGGGAGTTTTT	CASSGDSLAGVF
TRBV10-1	NA	NA	TRBJ2-1	TGCGCCAGCAGTAGGTACAATGATCAGTTCTTC	CASSRYNDQFF
TRBV20-1	NA	NA	TRBJ1-2	TGCAGTGCTAGGCTCGGGGAGGTTGGCTATGGCTACACCTTC	CSARLGEVGYGYTF
TRBV5-1	TRBD1	few	TRBJ1-1	TGCGCCAGCAGCTTGAGTGGGACAGTGAACACTGAAGCTTTCTTT	CASSLSGTVNTEAFF
TRBV5-4	NA	NA	TRBJ1-1	TGTGCCAGCAGCCGAACGACAGGAACCATGAACACTGAAGCTTTCTTT	CASSRTTGTMNTEAFF
TRBV9	TRBD2	few	TRBJ2-7	TGTGCCAGCAGCGTAAAAGCGGGAGGGGGTTACGAGCAGTACTTC	CASSVKAGGGYEQYF
TRBV5-1	TRBD2	NA	TRBJ2-5	TGCGCCAGCAGCTTACTCTTAGCGGGAGGTTTGGAGACCCAGTACTTC	CASSLLLAGGLETQYF
TRBV10-3	NA	NA	TRBJ1-2	TGTGCCATCAGTGAGTCGAGGGTCAAAGGCTATGGCTACACCTTC	CAISESRVKGYGYTF
TRBV2	TRBD1	NA	TRBJ2-1	TGTGCCAGCAGTGAAGAGGCAGGGGGTTCGGATGAGCAGTTCTTC	CASSEEAGGSDEQFF
TRBV3-1	NA	NA	TRBJ1-2	TGTGCCAGCAGCCACCGCCGGGCCTATGGCTACACCTTC	CASSHRRAYGYTF
TRBV7-8	NA	few	TRBJ1-6	TGTGCCAGCAGCTTACGGGCAGGGGCTAATTCACCCCTCCACTTT	CASSLRAGANSPLHF
TRBV6-5	NA	few	TRBJ2-1	TGTGCCAGCAGTTACTCGCAATTAGGACCATACAATGAGCAGTTCTTC	CASSYSQLGPYNEQFF
TRBV29-1	NA	few	TRBJ2-7	TGCAGCGTCAGGTCTGGGGTTCACTACGAGCAGTACTTC	CSVRSGVHYEQYF
TRBV24-1	NA	NA	TRBJ2-5	TGTGCCACCAGTGACCCCGGGACCCCCCAAGAGACCCAGTACTTC	CATSDPGTPQETQYF
TRBV18	NA	NA	TRBJ2-5	TGTGCCAGCTCTTTCAACAGTCTAGAGACCCAGTACTTC	CASSFNSLETQYF
TRBV11-1	NA	NA	TRBJ2-7	TGTGCCAGCAGCTCACCCCCTGGGGGGAGTAAAGGATTAGCGAGCTTCTACGAGCAGTACTTC	CASSSPPGGSKGLASFYEQYF
TRBV29-1	NA	few	TRBJ2-7	TGCAGCGGGAGGGCTAGTGGTTACGAGCAGTACTTC	CSGRASGYEQYF
TRBV11-2	NA	few	TRBJ2-3	TGTGCCAGCAGCTACACTACCGGGGGCACAGATACGCAGTATTTT	CASSYTTGGTDTQYF
TRBV7-8	TRBD2	few	TRBJ2-1	TGTGCCAGCAGCCCAACGGCTAGCGGGAGGGTAAATGAGCAGTTCTTC	CASSPTASGRVNEQFF
TRBV3-1	NA	NA	TRBJ2-3	TGTGCCAGCAGCTCACAGTTTGCGAGCACAGATACGCAGTATTTT	CASSSQFASTDTQYF
TRBV12-3/TRBV12-4	TRBD2	NA	TRBJ2-4	TGTGCCAGCACCCCCGGCGGGAGCTTTAAGGGCATTCAGTACTTC	CASTPGGSFKGIQYF
TRBV25-1	TRBD2	few	TRBJ2-3	TGTGCCAGCAGCCCCCAGTCAGCGGGGAGGAGGACAGATACGCAGTATTTT	CASSPQSAGRRTDTQYF
TRBV27	TRBD1	NA	TRBJ2-1	TGTGCCAGCAGCCAACAACAGGGGGCAGTTCCCCCCACAAACTACAATGAGCAGTTCTTC	CASSQQQGAVPPTNYNEQFF
TRBV3-1	NA	few	TRBJ1-1	TGTGCCAGCAGCCAGAGAGGGGGTTCCGCTGAAGCTTTCTTT	CASSQRGGSAEAFF
TRBV29-1	TRBD1	NA	TRBJ2-6	TGCAGCGAGCCGGGACAGCAAAGCGTCCCGGTCTCTGGGGCCAACGTCCTGACTTTC	CSEPGQQSVPVSGANVLTF
TRBV12-3/TRBV12-4	NA	NA	TRBJ2-1	TGTGCCAGCAGTTTGTTACATGAGCAGTTCTTC	CASSLLHEQFF
TRBV10-2	TRBD2	few	TRBJ2-1	TGCGCCAGCAGTGATACCGGGACTATCAATGAGCAGTTCTTC	CASSDTGTINEQFF
TRBV9	TRBD1	NA	TRBJ2-2	TGTGCCAGCAGCGGGGAACAGGGGGCAAGCGGGGAGCTGTTTTTT	CASSGEQGASGELFF
TRBV6-5	NA	NA	TRBJ2-5	TGTGCCGCGGGCGGCCGTCAAGAGACCCAGTACTTC	CAAGGRQETQYF
TRBV10-3	NA	NA	TRBJ1-6	TGTGCCATCAGTGAGTGGGCGACGGGGAATTCACCCCTCCACTTT	CAISEWATGNSPLHF
TRBV10-3	NA	few	TRBJ1-1	TGTGCCATCAGTACAATTTTGGGGGGCACTGAAGCTTTCTTT	CAISTILGGTEAFF
TRBV6-1	TRBD2	NA	TRBJ2-1	TGTGCCAGCAGCACGGGACTAGCGGAGCTATACAATGAGCAGTTCTTC	CASSTGLAELYNEQFF
TRBV4-1	TRBD1	few	TRBJ1-5	TGCGCCAGCAGCCGAGAGACAGGGGGGCGATTTAGCAATCAGCCCCAGCATTTT	CASSRETGGRFSNQPQHF
TRBV12-5	NA	NA	TRBJ2-7	TGTGCTAGTGGTTTGGGAAGGGGGTACGAGCAGTACTTC	CASGLGRGYEQYF
TRBV24-1	NA	NA	TRBJ2-2	TGTGCCACCAGTGAAACCAAAGGGACAAACACCGGGGAGCTGTTTTTT	CATSETKGTNTGELFF
TRBV5-1	NA	NA	TRBJ2-3	TGCGCCAGCAGCACCGCCTTGGGACCCCTCGTGGATACGCAGTATTTT	CASSTALGPLVDTQYF